These T cell receptor beta chains were read from a single sample in a study of blood T cell repertoires in COVID-19. Only in-frame clones appear in the TCRdb table, and some are missing; sequencing was by immunoSEQ multiplex PCR. Counted here are about 220,000 clones, 84% occurring once; the ten biggest clones make up approximately 6.5%. The specimen sequenced was PBMCs or T cells enriched from blood (not recorded which). These TCRs come from a woman aged 40 to 55 who had recovered from COVID-19. The CDR3 runs from the conserved cysteine through the conserved F or W. D genes are given only for firm matches. Clone size is stated in some rows and not others, as once, few, many or a class when expanded.

cdr3_length: 16; d_call: TRBD2; clone_size: .; v_call: TRBV6-1; j_call: TRBJ2-3; cdr3_nt: TGTGCCAGCAGTGCAACTAGCGGGGGGGGCACAGATACGCAGTATTTT; cdr3_aa: CASSATSGGGTDTQYF
cdr3_length: 12; d_call: .; clone_size: once; v_call: TRBV28; j_call: TRBJ1-3; cdr3_nt: TGTGCCAGCAGTACAGCCGGAAACACCATATATTTT; cdr3_aa: CASSTAGNTIYF
cdr3_length: 13; d_call: .; clone_size: once; v_call: TRBV11-2; j_call: TRBJ2-3; cdr3_nt: TGTGCCAGCAGCTTAGATGCGGTAGCAGCGCAGTATTTT; cdr3_aa: CASSLDAVAAQYF
cdr3_length: 13; d_call: .; clone_size: .; v_call: TRBV3-1/TRBV3-2; j_call: TRBJ1-4; cdr3_nt: TGTGCCAGCACACCCGGTAATGGTGAAAAACTGTTTTTT; cdr3_aa: CASTPGNGEKLFF
cdr3_length: 13; d_call: .; clone_size: .; v_call: TRBV2; j_call: TRBJ1-3; cdr3_nt: TGTGCCACCAGCCCTGAGGCCGGAAACACCATATATTTT; cdr3_aa: CATSPEAGNTIYF
cdr3_length: 16; d_call: TRBD2; clone_size: once; v_call: TRBV7-8; j_call: TRBJ2-5; cdr3_nt: TGTGCCAGTGGGCGCGCGGGAGGGAGGGGGGCGGAGACCCAGTACTTC; cdr3_aa: CASGRAGGRGAETQYF
cdr3_length: 16; d_call: TRBD1; clone_size: .; v_call: TRBV4-1; j_call: TRBJ1-2; cdr3_nt: TGCGCCAGCAGCCCATATATTGGACAGGGGAAATACGGCTACACCTTC; cdr3_aa: CASSPYIGQGKYGYTF
cdr3_length: 12; d_call: TRBD1; clone_size: .; v_call: TRBV6-5; j_call: TRBJ1-2; cdr3_nt: TGTGCCAGCAGTAGAGACAGGGAGGGCTACACCTTC; cdr3_aa: CASSRDREGYTF
cdr3_length: 16; d_call: .; clone_size: .; v_call: TRBV3-1/TRBV3-2; j_call: TRBJ2-1; cdr3_nt: TGTGCCAGCAGCCAAGAGGTTAGCGCGATGGGAAATGAGCAGTTCTTC; cdr3_aa: CASSQEVSAMGNEQFF
cdr3_length: 15; d_call: TRBD2; clone_size: .; v_call: TRBV11-1; j_call: TRBJ2-3; cdr3_nt: TGTGCCAGCAGCCCAGGACTAGCGGGAGCAGATACGCAGTATTTT; cdr3_aa: CASSPGLAGADTQYF
cdr3_length: 16; d_call: .; clone_size: .; v_call: TRBV2; j_call: TRBJ1-5; cdr3_nt: TGTGCCAGCAGTATCCAGGGATTTGAGAGCAATCAGCCCCAGCATTTT; cdr3_aa: CASSIQGFESNQPQHF
cdr3_length: 13; d_call: TRBD1; clone_size: .; v_call: TRBV19; j_call: TRBJ1-1; cdr3_nt: TGTGCCAGTAGTAACAGGGGTCGGACTGAAGCTTTCTTT; cdr3_aa: CASSNRGRTEAFF
cdr3_length: 14; d_call: .; clone_size: .; v_call: TRBV28; j_call: TRBJ1-1; cdr3_nt: TGTGCCAGCAGTCTCCGACAGGTACACACTGAAGCTTTCTTT; cdr3_aa: CASSLRQVHTEAFF
cdr3_length: 13; d_call: .; clone_size: .; v_call: TRBV23-1; j_call: TRBJ1-2; cdr3_nt: TGCGCCAGCAGTGAGGGGAGGTGGGATGGCTACACCTTC; cdr3_aa: CASSEGRWDGYTF
cdr3_length: 13; d_call: .; clone_size: .; v_call: TRBV10-3; j_call: TRBJ1-1; cdr3_nt: TGTGCCATCAAGCAACAGGTGAACACTGAAGCTTTCTTT; cdr3_aa: CAIKQQVNTEAFF
cdr3_length: 14; d_call: TRBD1; clone_size: .; v_call: TRBV9; j_call: TRBJ1-5; cdr3_nt: TGTGCCAGCAGCGCGACAGGGTTCACTCAGCCCCAGCATTTT; cdr3_aa: CASSATGFTQPQHF
cdr3_length: 16; d_call: TRBD2; clone_size: .; v_call: TRBV7-2; j_call: TRBJ2-7; cdr3_nt: TGTGCCAGCAGCTTAAGGAGCGGGGATATATCCTACGAGCAGTACTTC; cdr3_aa: CASSLRSGDISYEQYF
cdr3_length: 13; d_call: .; clone_size: .; v_call: TRBV19; j_call: TRBJ1-1; cdr3_nt: TGTGCCAGTAGTATTCGACAAAACACTGAAGCTTTCTTT; cdr3_aa: CASSIRQNTEAFF
cdr3_length: 14; d_call: .; clone_size: .; v_call: TRBV7-2; j_call: TRBJ1-2; cdr3_nt: TGTGCCAGCAGGCATATCGGGGTATGGAATGGCTACACCTTC; cdr3_aa: CASRHIGVWNGYTF
cdr3_length: 12; d_call: .; clone_size: .; v_call: TRBV7-8; j_call: TRBJ2-5; cdr3_nt: TGTGCCAGCAGCTCCCTCCAAGAGACCCAGTACTTC; cdr3_aa: CASSSLQETQYF
cdr3_length: 13; d_call: .; clone_size: .; v_call: TRBV3-1/TRBV3-2; j_call: TRBJ1-1; cdr3_nt: TGTGCCAGCAGCCAGTACGCGGACAAAAGGGCTTTCTTT; cdr3_aa: CASSQYADKRAFF
cdr3_length: 17; d_call: TRBD2; clone_size: .; v_call: TRBV28; j_call: TRBJ2-1; cdr3_nt: TGTGCCAGCAGTTCTGGACTAGCGGGAGACCCGAGGAATGAGCAGTTCTTC; cdr3_aa: CASSSGLAGDPRNEQFF
cdr3_length: 14; d_call: .; clone_size: .; v_call: TRBV2; j_call: TRBJ1-1; cdr3_nt: TGTGCCAGCAGTGTCGGGGGGATCTCCACTGAAGCTTTCTTT; cdr3_aa: CASSVGGISTEAFF
cdr3_length: 18; d_call: TRBD2; clone_size: .; v_call: TRBV19; j_call: TRBJ2-1; cdr3_nt: TGTGCCAGTAGTGGCCGACGGACTAGCGGGAGGCCCTACAATGAGCAGTTCTTC; cdr3_aa: CASSGRRTSGRPYNEQFF
cdr3_length: 12; d_call: .; clone_size: .; v_call: TRBV18; j_call: TRBJ2-1; cdr3_nt: TGTGCCAGCTCACTTCAGGGCAATGAGCAGTTCTTC; cdr3_aa: CASSLQGNEQFF
cdr3_length: 12; d_call: .; clone_size: .; v_call: TRBV28; j_call: TRBJ1-2; cdr3_nt: TGTGCCAGCAGGGGGGGGGACTATGGCTACACCTTC; cdr3_aa: CASRGGDYGYTF
cdr3_length: 13; d_call: .; clone_size: .; v_call: TRBV7-2; j_call: TRBJ1-2; cdr3_nt: TGTGCCAGCAGCCCAGACAGGAACTATGGCTACACCTTC; cdr3_aa: CASSPDRNYGYTF
cdr3_length: 13; d_call: .; clone_size: .; v_call: TRBV5-4; j_call: TRBJ1-3; cdr3_nt: TGTGCCAGCAGCCGAGTATTCCAGGACACCATATATTTT; cdr3_aa: CASSRVFQDTIYF
cdr3_length: 16; d_call: TRBD2; clone_size: few; v_call: TRBV24-1; j_call: TRBJ2-1; cdr3_nt: TGTGCCACCAGTCCTACTAGCGCGAGCTCCTACAATGAGCAGTTCTTC; cdr3_aa: CATSPTSASSYNEQFF
cdr3_length: 19; d_call: TRBD1; clone_size: .; v_call: TRBV11-3; j_call: TRBJ2-2; cdr3_nt: TGTGCCAGCAGCTTGTTTCTGTGGACAGGCGAATCGAACACCGGGGAGCTGTTTTTT; cdr3_aa: CASSLFLWTGESNTGELFF
cdr3_length: 16; d_call: .; clone_size: .; v_call: TRBV6-5; j_call: TRBJ1-3; cdr3_nt: TGTGCCAGCAGTTACTCGAGGGGGGGAAGTGGAAACACCATATATTTT; cdr3_aa: CASSYSRGGSGNTIYF
cdr3_length: 15; d_call: .; clone_size: .; v_call: TRBV6-5; j_call: TRBJ1-2; cdr3_nt: TGTGCCAGCAGCAGATACAAGGAGGTGATTGATGGCTACACCTTC; cdr3_aa: CASSRYKEVIDGYTF
cdr3_length: 14; d_call: TRBD1; clone_size: .; v_call: TRBV7-2; j_call: TRBJ2-1; cdr3_nt: TGTGCCAGCAGCTTATCGGGACAGGGGGATGAGCAGTTCTTC; cdr3_aa: CASSLSGQGDEQFF
cdr3_length: 17; d_call: .; clone_size: .; v_call: TRBV2; j_call: TRBJ1-5; cdr3_nt: TGTGCCAGCAGTGAATACCCACCTCAAGGGGGCAATCAGCCCCAGCATTTT; cdr3_aa: CASSEYPPQGGNQPQHF
cdr3_length: 17; d_call: .; clone_size: .; v_call: TRBV7-3; j_call: TRBJ2-2; cdr3_nt: TGTGCCAGCAGCTTAACCGGGGAGTTGGGGAAAACCGGGGAGCTGTTTTTT; cdr3_aa: CASSLTGELGKTGELFF
cdr3_length: 16; d_call: TRBD1; clone_size: .; v_call: TRBV5-1; j_call: TRBJ1-2; cdr3_nt: TGCGCCAGCAGCTTAGAAGGGACAGCCTCAACTTATGGCTACACCTTC; cdr3_aa: CASSLEGTASTYGYTF
cdr3_length: 18; d_call: TRBD1; clone_size: .; v_call: TRBV5-1; j_call: TRBJ2-7; cdr3_nt: TGCGCCAGCAGACGGACAGGGAACCTCCACTTCTCCTCCTACGAGCAGTACTTC; cdr3_aa: CASRRTGNLHFSSYEQYF
cdr3_length: 12; d_call: .; clone_size: .; v_call: TRBV29-1; j_call: TRBJ2-1; cdr3_nt: TGCAGCGCCGGGCGCGGGAACAATGAGCAGTTCTTC; cdr3_aa: CSAGRGNNEQFF
cdr3_length: 14; d_call: .; clone_size: .; v_call: TRBV7-2; j_call: TRBJ2-1; cdr3_nt: TGTGCCAGCAGCTTAGTGGTCAGTTACAATGAGCAGTTCTTC; cdr3_aa: CASSLVVSYNEQFF
cdr3_length: 14; d_call: .; clone_size: .; v_call: TRBV29-1; j_call: TRBJ1-2; cdr3_nt: TGCAGCGTTGAATCCCCCAGGGGCCGCTATGGCTACACCTTC; cdr3_aa: CSVESPRGRYGYTF
cdr3_length: 16; d_call: TRBD2; clone_size: .; v_call: TRBV3-1/TRBV3-2; j_call: TRBJ2-3; cdr3_nt: TGTGCCAGCAGCCAAGATACCCTAGCGGTCACAGATACGCAGTATTTT; cdr3_aa: CASSQDTLAVTDTQYF
cdr3_length: 12; d_call: TRBD1; clone_size: .; v_call: TRBV30; j_call: TRBJ2-5; cdr3_nt: TGTGCCTGGAGTCAGGGGGAGTTGACCCAGTACTTC; cdr3_aa: CAWSQGELTQYF
cdr3_length: 16; d_call: TRBD2; clone_size: .; v_call: TRBV13; j_call: TRBJ2-2; cdr3_nt: TGTGCCAGCAGCCTATTAGCGGGAGGAGGGACCGGGGAGCTGTTTTTT; cdr3_aa: CASSLLAGGGTGELFF
cdr3_length: 13; d_call: .; clone_size: .; v_call: TRBV12-3/TRBV12-4; j_call: TRBJ2-5; cdr3_nt: TGTGCCAGCAGACCCGACATACAAGAGACCCAGTACTTC; cdr3_aa: CASRPDIQETQYF
cdr3_length: 14; d_call: TRBD2; clone_size: .; v_call: TRBV11-2; j_call: TRBJ2-1; cdr3_nt: TGTGCCAGCAGCCCCGCAAGCGGGAGTGGTGAGCAGTTCTTC; cdr3_aa: CASSPASGSGEQFF
cdr3_length: 18; d_call: TRBD1; clone_size: few; v_call: TRBV19; j_call: TRBJ1-5; cdr3_nt: TGTGCCAGTACCACGAGACAGGGCCTGGGGTATAGCAATCAGCCCCAGCATTTT; cdr3_aa: CASTTRQGLGYSNQPQHF
cdr3_length: 14; d_call: TRBD2; clone_size: .; v_call: TRBV30; j_call: TRBJ2-5; cdr3_nt: TGTGCCTGGCTCGGCGGGAGGTTCCAAGAGACCCAGTACTTC; cdr3_aa: CAWLGGRFQETQYF
cdr3_length: 12; d_call: .; clone_size: .; v_call: TRBV10-1; j_call: TRBJ2-3; cdr3_nt: TGCGCCAGCAGCCTAGGAACAGATACGCAGTATTTT; cdr3_aa: CASSLGTDTQYF
cdr3_length: 16; d_call: TRBD2; clone_size: once; v_call: TRBV5-6; j_call: TRBJ2-3; cdr3_nt: TGTGCCAGCAGCTTTGGACTAGCGGGAGGTCCAGATACGCAGTATTTT; cdr3_aa: CASSFGLAGGPDTQYF
cdr3_length: 14; d_call: TRBD1; clone_size: few; v_call: TRBV19; j_call: TRBJ2-2; cdr3_nt: TGTGCCAGCATTGACAGGGGGCGTACCGGGGAGCTGTTTTTT; cdr3_aa: CASIDRGRTGELFF
cdr3_length: 15; d_call: .; clone_size: .; v_call: TRBV7-8; j_call: TRBJ1-5; cdr3_nt: TGTGCCAGCAGCCTAATAAGACAGGGCAATCAGCCCCAGCATTTT; cdr3_aa: CASSLIRQGNQPQHF
cdr3_length: 15; d_call: TRBD1; clone_size: .; v_call: TRBV28; j_call: TRBJ1-1; cdr3_nt: TGTGCCAGCAGTTTCTTAGGGAGACAGGGGGCTGAAGCTTTCTTT; cdr3_aa: CASSFLGRQGAEAFF